This T cell receptor (beta chain) was identified during a study of spatial heterogeneity in lung cancer. Overall study context: TCR transcript abundance in tumor regions was strongly correlated with the T cell module score obtained from matched bulk RNA-seq.

Time point defined: sample taken at primary tumor resection. Whole RNA, which was extracted from tumor, nontumor lung tissue or frozen PBMC, was sequenced without any cell sorting. Points from the study as a whole: Counts of expanded intratumoral alpha and beta TCRs tracked tumor mutation counts.

This clonotype was detected a few times. The antigen is not known. TCRdb used MiXCR to reprocess the 5' RACE reads, holding one entry per CDR3 protein. The sample holds some 4,000 distinct CDR3 sequences; roughly 5.3% are singletons and the top ten take 13%. V lost 6 bases and J lost 5; bases outside the gene matches: 7. Germline lookup yields CDR1 MNHEY and CDR2 SVGEGT. The CDR3 is 13 residues long. This chain links TRBV6-2 or TRBV6-3 with TRBJ2-7; 7 positions match TRBD2. The sample in question was lung tumor tissue, obtained at surgery. This TCR came from a female donor with early-stage non-small cell lung cancer. The CDR3 region is CASRAGAPNEQYF. CDR3 in DNA: TGTGCCAGCAGGGCGGGAGCACCAAACGAGCAGTACTTC.